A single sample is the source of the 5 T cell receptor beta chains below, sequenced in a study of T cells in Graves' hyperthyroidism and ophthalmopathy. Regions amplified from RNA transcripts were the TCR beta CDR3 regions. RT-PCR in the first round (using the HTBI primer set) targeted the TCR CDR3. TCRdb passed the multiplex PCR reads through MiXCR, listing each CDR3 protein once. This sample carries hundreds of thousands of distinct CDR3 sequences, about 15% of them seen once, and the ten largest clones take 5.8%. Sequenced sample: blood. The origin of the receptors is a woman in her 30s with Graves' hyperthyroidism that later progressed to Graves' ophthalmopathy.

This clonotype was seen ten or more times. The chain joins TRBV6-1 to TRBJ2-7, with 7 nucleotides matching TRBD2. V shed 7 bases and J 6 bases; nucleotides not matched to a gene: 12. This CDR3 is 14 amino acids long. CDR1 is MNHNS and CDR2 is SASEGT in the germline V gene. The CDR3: CASTNRGRTSEQYF. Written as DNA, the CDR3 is TGTGCCAGCACCAACCGGGGACGGACTAGCGAGCAGTACTTC.

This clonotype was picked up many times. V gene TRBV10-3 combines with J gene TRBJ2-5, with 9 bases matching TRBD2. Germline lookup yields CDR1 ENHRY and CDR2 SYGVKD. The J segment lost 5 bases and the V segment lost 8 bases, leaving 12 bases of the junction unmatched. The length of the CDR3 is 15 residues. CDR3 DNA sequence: TGTGCCATCCGGGCTAGCGGGACACCGAGGGAGACCCAGTACTTC. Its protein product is CAIRASGTPRETQYF.

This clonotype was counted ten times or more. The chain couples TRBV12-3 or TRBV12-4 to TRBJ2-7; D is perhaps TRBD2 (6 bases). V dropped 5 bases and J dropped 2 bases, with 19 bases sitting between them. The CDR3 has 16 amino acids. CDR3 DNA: TGTGCCAGCAGTCCGCAGGTGGCGGGGTTTACCTACGAGCAGTACTTC. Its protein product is CASSPQVAGFTYEQYF.

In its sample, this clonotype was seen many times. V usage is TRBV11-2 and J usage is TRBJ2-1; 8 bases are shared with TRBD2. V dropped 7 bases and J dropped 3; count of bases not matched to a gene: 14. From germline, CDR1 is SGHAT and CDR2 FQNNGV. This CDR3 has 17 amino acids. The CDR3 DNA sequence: TGTGCCAGCAATCTATTTGCGGGAGGCCAGAACTACAATGAGCAGTTCTTC. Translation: CASNLFAGGQNYNEQFF.

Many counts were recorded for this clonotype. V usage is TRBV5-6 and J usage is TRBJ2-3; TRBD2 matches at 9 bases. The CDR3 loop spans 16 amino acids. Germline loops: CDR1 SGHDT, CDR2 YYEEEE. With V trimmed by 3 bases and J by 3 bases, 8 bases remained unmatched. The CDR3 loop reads CASSWGPSGKTDTQYF. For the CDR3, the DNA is TGTGCCAGCAGCTGGGGCCCTAGCGGGAAGACAGATACGCAGTATTTT.